What follows are 19 T cell receptor beta chains derived from one specimen sequenced in a study of cytomegalovirus exposure and HLA in healthy donors. 60 Vbeta and 13 Jbeta primers were used in PCR. Assay used: immunoSEQ multiplex PCR; TCRdb lists only in-frame clones, some missing. The sample includes 250,000 to 350,000 clones, 80% of them seen just once. Sequencing was performed on PBMCs. The receptors come from a girl aged 2 to 9 in good health and CMV-seronegative.

This clone has just one count. The V and J genes are TRBV7-6 and TRBJ2-5; a weak D match, TRBD2 (6 bases). Per germline, CDR1 SGHVS and CDR2 FNYEAQ. With 5 bases removed from V and 6 bases from J, the gap between germline ends came to 19 bases. The CDR3 length is 15 residues. CDR3 sequence: CASSLRDPEGKTQYF. The CDR3 coding sequence is TGTGCCAGCAGCCTCCGGGACCCGGAGGGAAAGACCCAGTACTTC.

This clone was seen a handful of times. J is TRBJ2-1 and V is TRBV27; TRBD2 aligns across 14 bases. Trimming took 6 bases from V and 9 from J; bases not matched to a gene: 10. The CDR3 loop spans 16 amino acids. Germline V gene sequence: CDR1 MNHEY, CDR2 SMNVEV (reference sequence). The CDR3 region is CASSHRGLAGVREQFF. The CDR3 nucleotides read TGTGCCAGCAGCCACCGGGGACTAGCGGGAGTACGTGAGCAGTTCTTC.

J is TRBJ2-7 and V is TRBV27, with 9 bases that match TRBD2. The ends lost 10 bases at V and 6 bases at J; junction bases unmatched: 7. Germline CDR1 and CDR2: MNHEY and SMNVEV (reference sequence). The CDR3 length is 12 residues. The CDR3 region is CATAGGAREQYF. The CDR3 DNA reads as TGTGCCACCGCGGGGGGGGCCCGCGAGCAGTACTTC.

J is TRBJ2-3 and V is TRBV6-5, with TRBD2 identical over 10 bases. The CDR3 totals 14 residues. Trimming cost V 4 bases and J 6 bases; bases outside gene matches: 4. In germline, CDR1 is MNHEY, CDR2 SVGAGI. CDR3 protein: CASSSLAGADTQYF. The DNA for the CDR3 is TGTGCCAGCAGTTCCCTAGCGGGAGCCGATACGCAGTATTTT.

This clone has a single count. The chain joins TRBV5-1 to TRBJ1-2; 8 positions match TRBD1. Germline V lookup: CDR1 SGHRS, CDR2 YFSETQ. With V trimmed by 0 bases and J by 4 bases, 5 bases remained unmatched. The CDR3 length is 15 residues. CDR3 sequence reads: CASSLVGTGRYGYTF. The CDR3 region has the DNA TGCGCCAGCAGCTTGGTAGGGACAGGCCGCTATGGCTACACCTTC.

This clone has a handful of counts. The chain is built from TRBV6-1 and TRBJ1-1; D might be TRBD1 (5 bases). The CDR3 contains 12 residues. Trimming took 4 bases from V and 8 from J, leaving 11 bases between them. Germline lookup yields CDR1 MNHNS and CDR2 SASEGT. The CDR3: CASSVGATEAFF. Here the CDR3 DNA reads TGTGCCAGCAGTGTAGGGGCTACCGAAGCTTTCTTT.

The J gene is TRBJ1-1, the V gene TRBV7-4; D might be TRBD1 (6 bases). Per germline, CDR1 SGHVT and CDR2 SQSDAQ. This CDR3 has 16 residues. V lost 4 bases to trimming and J lost 5 bases, with 20 bases between them. CDR3 DNA: TGTGCCAGCAGCTCTCTAGGGGGTTTAGTAGGAACTGAAGCTTTCTTT. This sequence encodes CASSSLGGLVGTEAFF.

The chain combines TRBV6-5 with TRBJ2-5, with a possible D match to TRBD2 (5 bases). The germline V gene has CDR1 MNHEY and CDR2 SVGAGI. The CDR3 has 14 amino acids. The ends were cut back, 7 bases at V and 5 bases at J, with 17 bases in the middle. CDR3 region: CASTRAINVETQYF. CDR3 in DNA: TGTGCCAGCACGAGGGCGATAAATGTGGAGACCCAGTACTTC.

The chain is built from TRBV5-6 and TRBJ1-5; D is unresolved. The germline V gene has CDR1 SGHDT and CDR2 YYEEEE. This CDR3 comprises 14 residues. Trimming stripped 1 base from V and 0 bases from J, with 5 bases between. This chain's CDR3 is CASSLRFSNQPQHF. The CDR3 DNA reads TGTGCCAGCAGCTTGCGTTTTAGCAATCAGCCCCAGCATTTT.

J is TRBJ2-4 and V is TRBV6-5; 7 bases fit TRBD1. Unmatched junction bases numbered 5, after V lost 0 bases and J lost 3 bases. Germline CDR1 reads MNHEY; CDR2 reads SVGAGI. This CDR3 is built from 16 residues. The CDR3 reads CASSYSPYRGKNIQYF. Written as DNA, the CDR3 is TGTGCCAGCAGTTACTCACCTTACAGGGGCAAAAACATTCAGTACTTC.

This clone has a single count. The chain couples TRBV6-5 to TRBJ2-2, with D perhaps matching TRBD1 (6 bases). The germline V and J ends were trimmed by 8 bases and 4 bases, with 14 bases remaining between them. CDR3 length: 14 amino acids. From germline, CDR1 is MNHEY and CDR2 SVGAGI. CDR3 DNA: TGTGCCAGCGCCCCGACAGGATCCACCGGGGAGCTGTTTTTT. Its protein product is CASAPTGSTGELFF.

The rearrangement uses TRBV15 and TRBJ2-7; D not certain. The ends were cut back, 0 bases at V and 7 bases at J, with 10 bases in the middle. The CDR3 runs 13 residues. The V gene's germline CDR1 is LNHNV and CDR2 YYDKDF (reference sequence). Written as DNA, the CDR3 is TGTGCCACCAGCAGAGACCCCTCCTTGGAGCAGTACTTC. It yields the protein CATSRDPSLEQYF.

The chain is built from TRBV2 and TRBJ2-7; D possibly corresponds to TRBD2 (5 bases). V was clipped by 4 bases and J by 6 bases, with 10 bases between them. The CDR3 extends over 12 amino acids. Germline V gene data show CDR1 as SNHLY and CDR2 as FYNNEI. CDR3 sequence (DNA): TGTGCCAGCAGTGCGGTAGCGATCGAGCAGTACTTC. Translation gives CASSAVAIEQYF.

This clone showed up just once. The gene calls are TRBV7-9 and TRBJ1-2, with TRBD1 as a possible D gene (6 bases). Germline V gene sequence: CDR1 SEHNR, CDR2 FQNEAQ (reference sequence). Trimming shortened V by 2 bases and J by 3 bases, and 19 bases separated the two germline ends. This CDR3 is built from 17 residues. The CDR3 protein is CASSLWQGRHPDYGYTF. In nucleotides, the CDR3 is TGTGCCAGCAGCTTATGGCAGGGGAGACATCCGGACTATGGCTACACCTTC.

The chain joins TRBV27 to TRBJ2-1; 8 positions match TRBD1. The V segment lost 5 bases and the J segment 0 bases; nucleotides outside the gene matches: 6. Germline loops: CDR1 MNHEY, CDR2 SMNVEV (reference sequence). The CDR3 sequence is 16 residues long. The CDR3 sequence: CASSNGQGLSYNEQFF. The CDR3 bases are TGTGCCAGCAGTAATGGACAGGGCCTCTCCTACAATGAGCAGTTCTTC.

The CDR3 DNA reads as TGCGCCAGCAGCCAAGATGGCACAGGGGGCACTGAAGCTTTCTTT. Its translation is CASSQDGTGGTEAFF. This rearrangement joins TRBV4-1 to TRBJ1-1, with TRBD1 identical over 8 bases. Germline loops: CDR1 MGHRA, CDR2 YSYEKL. This CDR3 contains 15 residues. V trimming: 0 bases; J trimming: 4 bases; junction bases outside the gene matches: 4.

This chain joins TRBV5-4 and TRBJ2-3, with D maybe TRBD1 (6 bases). Per the germline V gene, CDR1 is SGHNT and CDR2 is YYREEE (reference sequence). The CDR3 has 16 residues. V dropped 4 bases and J dropped 0 bases, with 15 bases sitting between them. The CDR3 region is CASSPARGSSTDTQYF. For the CDR3, the DNA is TGTGCCAGCAGCCCGGCCAGGGGCTCTAGCACAGATACGCAGTATTTT.

The V and J genes are TRBV5-1 and TRBJ2-2, with 9 bases lining up with TRBD2. The germline CDR1 and CDR2 sequences are SGHRS and YFSETQ. V lost 4 bases, J lost 4 bases, and 20 bases stayed unmatched. The CDR3 spans 20 residues. Here the CDR3 reads CASSHSARGSGRVITGELFF. The CDR3 DNA sequence: TGCGCCAGCAGCCACTCTGCCCGCGGTAGCGGGAGAGTAATCACCGGGGAGCTGTTTTTT.

Here the CDR3 reads CASTPDSPNQPQHF. CDR3 coding DNA: TGTGCCAGCACCCCGGACAGCCCCAATCAGCCCCAGCATTTT. The chain joins TRBV28 to TRBJ1-5; D is perhaps TRBD1 (6 bases). The V and J ends lost 7 bases and 3 bases respectively, with 13 bases between them. Germline assignment: CDR1 MDHEN and CDR2 SYDVKM. CDR3 length: 14 amino acids. Complete variable domain (other parts from reference TRBV28 and TRBJ1-5): DVKVTQSSRYLVKRTGEKVFLECVQDMDHENMFWYRQDPGLGLRLIYFSYDVKMKEKGDIPEGYSVSREKKERFSLILESASTNQTSMYLCASTPDSPNQPQHFGDGTRLSIL.